This T cell receptor (beta chain) was identified during a study of prognosis after radiotherapy for stage I lung cancer (dated by TCRdb to the early 2020s). With regard to the full study: Between early 2018 and early 2019, some 20 patients with stage I NSCLC were enrolled in Nanjing, China. On tumor histology, 11 to 13 patients had adenocarcinoma and several had squamous cell carcinoma. The cohort comprised more than ten men and several women with a median age of 74.5 years, ranging from roughly 53 to 85 years. Every patient was deemed medically inoperable, 12 to 13 because of comorbidities and several because they refused surgery. Four of the 19 patients developed distant metastases after SBRT, at a median of roughly seven months; the other 15 showed no significant progression. This study profiled peripheral blood TCR beta repertoires from stage I NSCLC patients before and after stereotactic body radiotherapy and linked the repertoires to distant failure. No patient received concurrent therapy alongside SBRT. SBRT was delivered in 3 to 5 fractions with a biologically effective dose of at least 100 Gy, and image-guided IMRT or VMAT was used for delivery. Oligometastatic NSCLC after surgical resection of the primary tumor was present in 5 or 6 patients, while newly diagnosed primary stage I lung tumors were present in over eleven. The study took one blood sample before SBRT and one after SBRT from each of approximately 20 patients and sequenced all 40 or so samples. What the work shows at the level of the full study, not this receptor alone: Limitations of the study included a small cohort and short follow-up, and the study findings need independent validation. No determination of tumor specificity was made for expanded TCR clones. Unique TCR clone counts fell after SBRT (median 10,088 before versus more than 6,500 after; Wilcoxon paired P=0.011). All reported P values were unadjusted for multiple comparisons. Post-SBRT Shannon entropy and its change from baseline were lower in patients who developed distant metastases; baseline Shannon entropy was not associated with metastases. Differences in TRBV and TRBJ usage frequencies by metastasis status were reportedly observed in two V genes at baseline and in about 10 V and two J genes after SBRT.

From its cysteine to its phenylalanine, the CDR3 spans 19 amino acids. Solely the CDR3 DNA is kept, with 57 bases framed from the first base. V loses 4 bases of germline sequence and J loses 3 bases, and the interval between the two ends is 28 bases. CDR1 and CDR2 are drawn from the germline V gene (reference sequence): DFQATT, SNEGSKA. Of note for this clonotype: There is no known antigen for this receptor. Nothing much larger sits one base from this clone, and base qualities are not available.

A history of other malignancies or of prior chemotherapy or radiotherapy was absent in all patients, and node-negative disease was shown on CT and PET/CT in all patients. Around 6 milliliters of peripheral venous blood were drawn into EDTA tubes at each of two time points. Ficoll-Paque Plus density-gradient centrifugation was used to isolate PBMCs. Samples were stored at -80°C immediately after collection until analysis. The TCR beta CDR3 region was amplified from genomic DNA by two rounds of multiplex PCR. The first PCR round used primers specific to each TRBV and TRBJ gene, and the primer sequences were filed in Chinese patent CN105087789A. Universal primers were used in the second round of PCR. The Roche High Pure PCR Template Preparation Kit was used to extract genomic DNA from frozen PBMCs. An Illumina HiSeq 3000 was used to sequence the libraries paired-end with 151 bp reads. As for the authors' bioinformatics: CutAdapt was used to remove raw reads lacking the multiplex PCR primer sequences. PEAR was used to merge high-quality paired reads into contigs. MiXCR assigned TRB V, D and J gene segments to each contig by aligning to reference sequences. CDR3 sequences were clustered by base quality and sequence similarity to remove sequencing errors. Shannon entropy, normalized by the natural log of the productive TCR sequence number, served as the measure of diversity. Clonality was computed as one minus the ratio of Shannon entropy to the natural log of the number of unique clonotypes. The Youden index of ROC curves was used to select progression-free survival cut-offs for repertoire metrics, and analyses were performed in R 3.5.3. TCRdb trimmed public reads at Q25 via fastp, called clones via MiXCR and kept in-frame beta chains. Each CDR3 protein gets just one entry, which takes the most common genes and DNA from the rows behind it. These V and J calls derive from TCRdb rather than the authors' analysis. Counted in this sample were 15,000 to 25,000 distinct CDR3 sequences; about 26% of them appeared once. In total, the top ten clones hold approximately 22% of the sample.

This TCR was sampled from a donor over 45 with non-small cell lung cancer. The sample consisted of PBMCs, taken before or after stereotactic body radiation therapy (not recorded which). The chain is encoded by TRBV20-1 joined to TRBJ2-1, with TRBD2 perhaps the D gene, on 6 matching bases. The CDR3 amino acid sequence is: CSATSGTPLPCSFYNEQFF. Here is the DNA: TGCAGTGCTACGTCCGGGACTCCACTGCCGTGTAGCTTCTACAATGAGCAGTTCTTC.